The rows below give T cell receptor beta chains drawn from one sample of a study of blood T cell repertoires in COVID-19. Assay: immunoSEQ multiplex PCR; the TCRdb copy retains only in-frame clones and omits some. The repertoire holds a few hundred thousand clones, with around 91% as singletons. Sequences were obtained from peripheral blood. The receptors were sampled from a woman aged 40 to 50 with COVID-19, enrolled during active disease. Both conserved end residues are part of each CDR3. The D gene is left open where the match is weak. For some rows the clone size is stated as once, few or many, or as a class when expanded; others skip it.

abundance	d_gene	v_gene	j_gene	CDR3aa	CDR3nt
.	.	TRBV29-1	TRBJ2-7	CSVAGGTEPSEQYF	TGCAGCGTTGCGGGGGGGACAGAACCTTCCGAGCAGTACTTC
once	TRBD2	TRBV18	TRBJ2-1	CASSPLAGSDNEQFF	TGTGCCAGCTCACCACTAGCGGGGTCGGACAATGAGCAGTTCTTC
.	TRBD1	TRBV28	TRBJ1-5	CASSLVGLTGVGNQPQHF	TGTGCCAGCAGTTTAGTTGGGCTGACAGGGGTTGGCAATCAGCCCCAGCATTTT
once	.	TRBV7-6	TRBJ1-3	CASSLSSQGSGNTIYF	TGTGCCAGCAGCTTAAGCTCACAGGGCTCTGGAAACACCATATATTTT
.	TRBD1	TRBV5-1	TRBJ1-5	CASSPGQGGRNQPQHF	TGCGCCAGCAGCCCCGGACAGGGAGGACGCAATCAGCCCCAGCATTTT
.	TRBD1	TRBV9	TRBJ1-6	CASSVVPGGDSPLHF	TGTGCCAGCAGCGTAGTTCCAGGGGGAGATTCACCCCTCCACTTT
.	TRBD2	TRBV13	TRBJ2-4	CASSSGGATLAKNIQYF	TGTGCCAGCAGTAGCGGGGGGGCCACTCTAGCCAAAAACATTCAGTACTTC
.	TRBD1	TRBV3-1/TRBV3-2	TRBJ1-1	CASSQGQRNTEAFF	TGTGCCAGCAGCCAGGGACAGAGGAACACTGAAGCTTTCTTT
few	TRBD1	TRBV28	TRBJ1-2	CASSYGTGVFSGYTF	TGTGCCAGCAGTTACGGGACAGGGGTCTTTTCGGGCTACACCTTC
.	.	TRBV28	TRBJ1-2	CASSSTGFYGYTF	TGTGCCAGCAGTTCGACAGGCTTCTATGGCTACACCTTC
.	.	TRBV28	TRBJ1-3	CASSFVLPSGNTIYF	TGTGCCAGCAGTTTCGTTCTCCCCTCTGGAAACACCATATATTTT
.	.	TRBV7-2	TRBJ1-2	CASSLDRYYGYTF	TGTGCCAGCAGCTTAGACAGATACTATGGCTACACCTTC
.	TRBD2	TRBV5-1	TRBJ2-4	CASSSSGSGNIQYF	TGCGCCAGCAGCTCAAGCGGGAGTGGGAACATTCAGTACTTC
.	.	TRBV6-5	TRBJ1-1	CASSYLGTSTEAFF	TGTGCCAGCAGTTACCTCGGGACATCGACCGAAGCTTTCTTT
.	.	TRBV9	TRBJ2-1	CASSVVMGGEQFF	TGTGCCAGCAGCGTAGTTATGGGGGGTGAGCAGTTCTTC
.	.	TRBV29-1	TRBJ1-5	CSVEKQGRQPQHF	TGCAGCGTTGAGAAACAGGGTAGGCAGCCCCAGCATTTT
.	TRBD2	TRBV7-2	TRBJ2-5	CASSPVVAGGQETQYF	TGTGCCAGCAGCCCCGTTGTAGCGGGGGGCCAAGAGACCCAGTACTTC
once	.	TRBV11-3	TRBJ2-7	CASSPGAGTHEQYF	TGTGCCAGCAGTCCAGGCGCAGGGACTCACGAGCAGTACTTC
.	TRBD1	TRBV5-1	TRBJ2-1	CASSRVGQGDNEQFF	TGCGCCAGCAGCAGAGTCGGACAGGGGGACAATGAGCAGTTCTTC
.	TRBD1	TRBV6-5	TRBJ1-5	CASSYLQGSGQPQHF	TGTGCCAGCAGTTACCTACAGGGGTCGGGTCAGCCCCAGCATTTT
.	TRBD1	TRBV30	TRBJ1-2	CAWLQGAGNYGYTF	TGTGCCTGGTTACAGGGGGCAGGGAACTATGGCTACACCTTC
.	.	TRBV28	TRBJ1-1	CASRTWRGAPSARKAFF	TGTGCCAGCAGAACCTGGCGGGGGGCTCCCTCGGCCCGAAAAGCTTTCTTT
.	.	TRBV27	TRBJ1-1	CASADGTPNTEAFF	TGTGCCAGCGCTGACGGGACACCGAACACTGAAGCTTTCTTT
.	TRBD1	TRBV9	TRBJ1-2	CASSTGQAENYGYTF	TGTGCCAGCAGCACCGGACAGGCCGAGAACTATGGCTACACCTTC
.	.	TRBV15	TRBJ2-7	CATSRKDGRGLEQYF	TGTGCCACCAGCAGAAAAGATGGGCGGGGGCTCGAGCAGTACTTC
.	TRBD1	TRBV5-1	TRBJ2-1	CASSLTTGDSEQFF	TGCGCCAGCAGTCTGACGACAGGGGATAGTGAGCAGTTCTTC
.	.	TRBV28	TRBJ1-2	CASSLQGLHYGYTF	TGTGCCAGCAGTTTGCAGGGGCTGCACTATGGCTACACCTTC
.	.	TRBV29-1	TRBJ2-3	CSVEGASTDTQYF	TGCAGCGTTGAAGGGGCTAGCACAGATACGCAGTATTTT
.	.	TRBV24-1	TRBJ1-1	CATAGDGGRAFF	TGTGCCACCGCGGGGGACGGAGGCCGAGCTTTCTTT
.	.	TRBV15	TRBJ1-4	CATGEKRTFTSEKLFF	TGTGCCACCGGAGAGAAAAGGACATTTACGAGTGAAAAACTGTTTTTT
.	.	TRBV5-4	TRBJ2-5	CASSLPGVLQETQYF	TGTGCCAGCAGCTTACCAGGGGTCCTCCAAGAGACCCAGTACTTC
.	.	TRBV30	TRBJ1-5	CAWSVRGGQGSSNQPQHF	TGTGCCTGGAGTGTAAGGGGTGGGCAGGGGAGCAGCAATCAGCCCCAGCATTTT
few	.	TRBV27	TRBJ1-5	CASTDLRGGQPQHF	TGTGCCAGCACTGATTTGAGGGGGGGTCAGCCCCAGCATTTT
few	TRBD1	TRBV18	TRBJ1-1	CASSQRTGENTEAFF	TGTGCCAGCTCACAAAGGACAGGGGAGAACACTGAAGCTTTCTTT
.	TRBD2	TRBV6-5	TRBJ2-3	CASRGVGPTDTQYF	TGTGCCAGCCGGGGGGTGGGGCCCACAGATACGCAGTATTTT
.	.	TRBV5-6	TRBJ1-4	CASSLTGSGGANEKLFF	TGTGCCAGCAGCTTGACCGGATCTGGGGGGGCTAATGAAAAACTGTTTTTT
.	.	TRBV9	TRBJ1-1	CASSSGLGRNTEAFF	TGTGCCAGCAGCTCGGGGTTGGGGAGGAACACTGAAGCTTTCTTT
.	TRBD1	TRBV28	TRBJ1-5	CASRDRRRNQPQHF	TGTGCCAGCAGGGACAGGCGACGCAATCAGCCCCAGCATTTT
once	TRBD1	TRBV27	TRBJ1-2	CASGYEQGLGGYTF	TGTGCCAGCGGATATGAACAGGGGCTGGGAGGCTACACCTTC
.	TRBD1	TRBV2	TRBJ1-6	CASRETGGNSPLHF	TGTGCCAGCAGGGAGACAGGGGGCAATTCACCCCTCCACTTT
.	TRBD1	TRBV7-9	TRBJ2-5	CASSRTGQETQYF	TGTGCCAGCAGCAGGACAGGGCAAGAGACCCAGTACTTC
.	.	TRBV4-2	TRBJ1-4	CASSRTAGLTNEKLFF	TGTGCCAGCAGCCGAACGGCGGGATTAACTAATGAAAAACTGTTTTTT
.	.	TRBV6-5	TRBJ2-2	CASTQGDSLELFF	TGTGCCAGCACTCAGGGGGACTCCTTGGAGCTGTTTTTT
.	TRBD2	TRBV9	TRBJ2-1	CASSVDGAGTRSADEQFF	TGTGCCAGCAGCGTAGACGGAGCGGGAACTCGATCGGCAGATGAGCAGTTCTTC
.	.	TRBV10-2	TRBJ1-1	CASSPWRNTEAFF	TGCGCCAGCAGCCCGTGGAGGAACACTGAAGCTTTCTTT
once	.	TRBV19	TRBJ2-1	CASSILGSSYNEQFF	TGTGCCAGTAGTATATTGGGGAGCTCCTACAATGAGCAGTTCTTC
.	TRBD2	TRBV11-2	TRBJ2-5	CASSPTGGEETQYF	TGTGCCAGCAGTCCCACGGGAGGGGAAGAGACCCAGTACTTC
.	.	TRBV4-2	TRBJ1-5	CASSQAGGSNQPQHF	TGTGCCAGCAGCCAAGCCGGGGGAAGCAATCAGCCCCAGCATTTT
.	TRBD1	TRBV27	TRBJ2-5	CASSDRGIQETQYF	TGTGCCAGCAGTGACAGGGGGATTCAAGAGACCCAGTACTTC
.	TRBD1	TRBV28	TRBJ2-7	CASSFPRQGRYEQYF	TGTGCCAGCAGTTTTCCTCGACAGGGAAGATACGAGCAGTACTTC
.	TRBD1	TRBV27	TRBJ2-2	CASRKTGGVTGELFF	TGTGCCAGCAGAAAGACAGGGGGGGTGACCGGGGAGCTGTTTTTT
once	TRBD1	TRBV6-1	TRBJ1-1	CASSETGVPEAFF	TGTGCCAGCAGTGAGACAGGGGTCCCTGAAGCTTTCTTT
.	TRBD1	TRBV28	TRBJ1-2	CASRIGTGGGYSYTF	TGTGCCAGCAGAATAGGGACAGGGGGCGGATATAGCTACACCTTC
.	TRBD1	TRBV15	TRBJ1-3	CATSNNRGPEYF	TGTGCCACCAGCAATAACAGGGGCCCCGAATATTTT
once	TRBD1	TRBV10-3	TRBJ1-4	CAISSRQGAAEKLFF	TGTGCCATCAGTAGCAGACAGGGGGCGGCTGAAAAACTGTTTTTT
.	TRBD1	TRBV7-8	TRBJ1-1	CASSSTGVATEAFF	TGTGCCAGCAGCTCGACAGGGGTGGCCACTGAAGCTTTCTTT
few	.	TRBV6-2/TRBV6-3	TRBJ2-5	CASSYSPGGETQYF	TGTGCCAGCAGTTACTCACCCGGGGGAGAGACCCAGTACTTC